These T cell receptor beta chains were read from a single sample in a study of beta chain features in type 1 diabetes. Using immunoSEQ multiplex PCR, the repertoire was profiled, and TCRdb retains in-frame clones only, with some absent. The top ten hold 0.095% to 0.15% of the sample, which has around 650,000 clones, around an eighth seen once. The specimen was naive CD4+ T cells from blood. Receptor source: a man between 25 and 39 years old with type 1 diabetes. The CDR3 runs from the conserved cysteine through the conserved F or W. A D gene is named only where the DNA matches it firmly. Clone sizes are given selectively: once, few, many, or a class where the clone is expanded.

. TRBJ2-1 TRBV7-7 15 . TGTGCTAGCAGCTTAGGCCCAGGGGGGAAGGATGAGCAGTTCTTC CASSLGPGGKDEQFF
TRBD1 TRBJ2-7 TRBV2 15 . TGTGCCAGCAGTCGACAGGGGCCAAGCTCCTACGAGCAGTACTTC CASSRQGPSSYEQYF
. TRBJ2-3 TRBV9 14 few TGTGCCAGCAGCGTAGTGGGTTCCACAGATACGCAGTATTTT CASSVVGSTDTQYF
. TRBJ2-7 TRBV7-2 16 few TGTGCCAGCAGCTTCAACCGGGACACTATGTCCTACGAGCAGTACTTC CASSFNRDTMSYEQYF
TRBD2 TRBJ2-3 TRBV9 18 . TGTGCCAGCAGCTCCCGAGAGAAAGCGGGGGAGCGCACAGATACGCAGTATTTT CASSSREKAGERTDTQYF
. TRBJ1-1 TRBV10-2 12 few TGCGCCACCACCTCGAGGGACACTGAAGCTTTCTTT CATTSRDTEAFF
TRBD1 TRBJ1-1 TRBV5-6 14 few TGTGCCAGCAGCTTGGCAGGGGGCGGCACTGAAGCTTTCTTT CASSLAGGGTEAFF
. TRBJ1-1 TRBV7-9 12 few TGTGCCAGCTTGGGGGATAGAGCTGAAGCTTTCTTT CASLGDRAEAFF
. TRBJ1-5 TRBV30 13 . TGTGCCTGGAGTGTACAGCTTAATCAGCCCCAGCATTTT CAWSVQLNQPQHF
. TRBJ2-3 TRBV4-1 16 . TGCGCCAGCAGCCAAGAGGGTATGGGGGGCACAGATACGCAGTATTTT CASSQEGMGGTDTQYF
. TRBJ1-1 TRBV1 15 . TGCACCATCCCAATCAGGGACGGGGTGGACACTGAAGCTTTCTTT CTIPIRDGVDTEAFF
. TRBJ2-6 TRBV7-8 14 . TGTGCCAGCAGCTTAGAACTGGGAGCCAACGTCCTGACTTTC CASSLELGANVLTF
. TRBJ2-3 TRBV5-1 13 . TGCGCCAGCAGCTCGAGGGTTACAGATACGCAGTATTTT CASSSRVTDTQYF
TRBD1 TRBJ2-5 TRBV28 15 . TGTGCCAGCAGTTCGGGACAGGACACTGGAGAGACCCAGTACTTC CASSSGQDTGETQYF
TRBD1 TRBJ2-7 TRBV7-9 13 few TGTGCCAGCAGCTTGGGCAGGGGGCACGAGCAGTACTTC CASSLGRGHEQYF
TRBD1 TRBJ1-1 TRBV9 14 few TGTGCCAGCAGCGCGGGACAGTTCGGTACTGAAGCTTTCTTT CASSAGQFGTEAFF
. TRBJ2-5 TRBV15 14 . TGTGCCACCAGCACCTGGGGGTCCCAAGAGACCCAGTACTTC CATSTWGSQETQYF
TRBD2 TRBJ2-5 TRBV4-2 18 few TGTGCCAGCAGCCAAGACAGTCAGGCTAGCGGGTTCCAAGAGACCCAGTACTTC CASSQDSQASGFQETQYF
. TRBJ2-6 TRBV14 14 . TGTGCCAGCAAAAAGGGGACTGGGGCCAACGTCCTGACTTTC CASKKGTGANVLTF
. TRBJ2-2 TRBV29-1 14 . TGCAGCGTGAAAACAGATCTGAACACCGGGGAGCTGTTTTTT CSVKTDLNTGELFF
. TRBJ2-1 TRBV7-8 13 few TGTGCCAGCTCCCTCGTGGCCCCCAATGAGCAGTTCTTC CASSLVAPNEQFF
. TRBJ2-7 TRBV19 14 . TGTGCCAGTAGTCAGGTCCAGGGTAACTACGAGCAGTACTTC CASSQVQGNYEQYF